What follows are 27 T cell receptor beta chains derived from one specimen sequenced in a study of blood T cell repertoires in COVID-19 (dated by TCRdb to 2018 to 2021). Libraries came from the immunoSEQ multiplex PCR assay. TCRdb stores this immuneACCESS table with in-frame sequences only. Part of the clones is absent; in the studies checked, under half of the shortfall reflects unresolved V genes, and no reason is known for the rest. The sample contains 110,000 to 150,000 clones, about 79% of them found a single time. 10% of the sample goes to the ten largest clones. Material for sequencing was peripheral blood. The receptor set was obtained from a man in his 60s with active or convalescent COVID-19.

This chain uses TRBV12-3 or TRBV12-4 with TRBJ1-5; D may be TRBD1 (6 bases). Deletions cut 1 base from V and 9 bases from J, with 7 bases between. CDR3 length equals 12 residues. In DNA, the CDR3 is TGTGCCAGCAGTTTAGTGGGGGCGCCCCAGCATTTT. Translation gives CASSLVGAPQHF.

Here the CDR3 reads CASSRGTEAFF. The CDR3 DNA is TGTGCCAGCAGCAGGGGGACTGAAGCTTTCTTT. This chain connects TRBV9 to TRBJ1-1; a possible D gene is TRBD1 (6 bases). Per the germline V gene, CDR1 is SGDLS and CDR2 is YYNGEE. CDR3 length equals 11 residues. V was shortened by 4 bases and J by 5 bases, with 6 bases between the two germline ends.

J is TRBJ1-5 and V is TRBV11-2; D ambiguous. Germline-derived CDR1 and CDR2 are SGHAT and FQNNGV. The CDR3 spans 16 residues. V was trimmed by 5 bases and J by 3 bases, leaving 17 bases between them. CDR3: CASSPVAGNNNQPQHF. The CDR3 bases are TGTGCCAGCAGCCCGGTAGCGGGGAATAACAATCAGCCCCAGCATTTT.

This sequence joins TRBV3-1 (or the pseudogene TRBV3-2) and TRBJ2-7, with D perhaps matching TRBD1 (10 bases). Germline values: CDR1 LGHDT, CDR2 YNNKEL (reference sequence). The CDR3 has 15 residues. Between the trimmed V and J ends, which lost 4 bases and 5 bases, there was a span of 18 bases. CDR3 nucleotide sequence: TGTGCCAGCAGCCGCGGGGGGGACAGGGGCAACGAGCAGTACTTC. Its protein product is CASSRGGDRGNEQYF.

Notes on this clone: At one end, the junction sequence differs from germline, possibly due to a read error. The V and J genes are TRBV6-5 and TRBJ1-1; perhaps TRBD1 as D (5 bases). This CDR3 is built from 12 residues. Germline loops: CDR1 MNHEY, CDR2 SVGAGI. The DNA of the CDR3 is TGTGCCAGCAGCCAGCGGGGCACTGAGGCTTTCTTT. It yields the protein CASSQRGTEAFF.

The J gene is TRBJ2-7, the V gene TRBV5-5; 7 bases agree with TRBD1. The CDR3 sequence is 13 residues long. The germline V gene has CDR1 SGHKS and CDR2 YYEKEE (reference sequence). V shed 7 bases, J shed 3 bases, and the junction held 7 bases outside the gene matches. The CDR3 spells CASGRQGSYEQYV. DNA for the CDR3: TGTGCCAGCGGGAGACAGGGAAGCTACGAGCAGTACGTC.

The chain employs TRBV2 and TRBJ1-1, with a weak D call TRBD1 (5 bases). This CDR3 comprises 14 residues. Between the trimmed V and J ends, which lost 5 bases and 3 bases, there was a span of 13 bases. Germline V CDR1 and CDR2: SNHLY, FYNNEI. The CDR3 DNA is TGTGCCAGCAGTCAAAAAGGGACTTACACTGAAGCTTTCTTT. Its protein is CASSQKGTYTEAFF.

The rearrangement links TRBV7-9 to TRBJ1-2; D might be TRBD1 (5 bases). Germline V gives CDR1 SEHNR, CDR2 FQNEAQ (reference sequence). The V end was cut by 5 bases, the J end by 4 bases, with 17 bases between. The length of the CDR3 is 15 residues. CDR3 sequence reads: CASSPSWGDSYGYTF. CDR3 DNA: TGTGCCAGCAGCCCCTCTTGGGGGGACTCCTATGGCTACACCTTC.

The chain combines TRBV12-3 or TRBV12-4 with TRBJ1-5; D not certain. This CDR3 spans 13 amino acids. V shed 6 bases and J shed 6 bases, with 12 bases lying between them. CDR3 loop: CASRVTGTQPQHF. Written as DNA, the CDR3 is TGTGCCAGCAGAGTGACTGGTACTCAGCCCCAGCATTTT.

The V and J genes are TRBV7-8 and TRBJ2-1; maybe TRBD1 (5 bases). The CDR3 sequence is 15 residues long. Trimming shortened V by 5 bases and J by 4 bases, and 15 bases separated the two germline ends. Germline values: CDR1 SGHVS, CDR2 FQNEAQ. CDR3 amino acids: CASSPGQYTYNEQFF. The DNA for the CDR3 is TGTGCCAGCAGCCCAGGGCAGTATACTTACAATGAGCAGTTCTTC.

J is TRBJ2-7 and V is TRBV29-1, with TRBD1 matching 7 bases. With V trimmed by 6 bases and J by 0 bases, 8 bases remained unmatched. CDR3 size: 14 residues. Germline V lookup: CDR1 SQVTM, CDR2 ANQGSEA. The CDR3, as DNA: TGCAGCGTCGCAGACAGGGCCCTCTCCTACGAGCAGTACTTC. Encoded protein: CSVADRALSYEQYF.

The count of this clone is one. The chain combines TRBV6-4 with TRBJ1-4, with D hard to call. V was cut by 5 bases and J by 7 bases, with 11 bases left in between. Per the germline V gene, CDR1 is MRHNA and CDR2 is SNTAGT. The CDR3 is made up of 13 amino acids. The DNA for the CDR3 is TGTGCCAGCAGTCTCGGTTTTGGTGAAAAACTGTTTTTT. Its protein is CASSLGFGEKLFF.

The chain has TRBV19 and TRBJ1-2; 9 positions match TRBD1. Germline loops: CDR1 LNHDA, CDR2 SQIVND (reference sequence). Trimming at V came to 5 bases and at J to 4 bases, leaving 2 bases not matched to a gene. CDR3 length: 13 amino acids. For the CDR3, the DNA is TGTGCCAGTAGTGCGGGACAGGGCTATGGCTACACCTTC. This gives the protein CASSAGQGYGYTF. The complete variable domain, with remaining parts taken from reference TRBV19 and TRBJ1-2, reads DGGITQSPKYLFRKEGQNVTLSCEQNLNHDAMYWYRQDPGQGLRLIYYSQIVNDFQKGDIAEGYSVSREKKESFPLTVTSAQKNPTAFYLCASSAGQGYGYTFGSGTRLTVV.

The count of this clone is one. V gene TRBV4-3 combines with J gene TRBJ2-3; 9 positions match TRBD2. The CDR3 has 17 amino acids. With V trimmed by 4 bases and J by 4 bases, 12 bases remained unmatched. Germline V gene lookup returns CDR1 LGHNA and CDR2 YSLEER. The CDR3 DNA follows: TGCGCCAGCAGCCCGGGGCGGGGGGGTATTTTTCCAGATACGCAGTATTTT. Translating gives CASSPGRGGIFPDTQYF.

The rearrangement uses TRBV11-2 and TRBJ2-7, with D unclear. With 3 bases removed from V and 1 base from J, the gap between germline ends came to 7 bases. The V gene's germline CDR1 is SGHAT and CDR2 FQNNGV. This CDR3 spans 13 amino acids. CDR3 bases: TGTGCCAGCAGCTTTCAAACTTCCTACGAGCAGTACGTC. It yields the protein CASSFQTSYEQYV.

This chain links TRBV7-6 with TRBJ2-1; 11 bases line up with TRBD2. Germline values: CDR1 SGHVS, CDR2 FNYEAQ. The CDR3 runs 16 residues. The J segment lost 6 bases and the V segment lost 7 bases, leaving 11 bases of the junction unmatched. CDR3 protein: CASTPSSGRISNEQFF. CDR3 nucleotides: TGTGCCAGCACTCCCTCTAGCGGGAGGATTTCCAATGAGCAGTTCTTC.

The genes are TRBV7-8 and TRBJ1-3; D is ambiguous. The CDR3 sequence is 16 residues long. Germline CDR1 is SGHVS and CDR2 is FQNEAQ. V shed 5 bases and J shed 0 bases, with 14 bases lying between them. The CDR3 loop is CASSRGATRSGNTIYF. The CDR3 coding sequence is TGTGCCAGCAGCCGAGGTGCGACACGCTCTGGAAACACCATATATTTT.

The chain employs TRBV9 and TRBJ1-3, with D possibly matching TRBD1 (5 bases). Trimming pared 2 bases from V and 0 bases from J, leaving 9 bases between. This CDR3 has 15 residues. Germline loops: CDR1 SGDLS, CDR2 YYNGEE. Here the CDR3 DNA reads TGTGCCAGCAGCGTGGAGGGGAACTCTGGAAACACCATATATTTT. The encoded protein is CASSVEGNSGNTIYF.

The chain recombines TRBV9 with TRBJ2-1; 7 nucleotides line up with TRBD1. V lost 4 bases, J lost 2 bases, and 6 bases stayed unmatched. The CDR3 has 15 residues. The germline gives CDR1 SGDLS, CDR2 YYNGEE. CDR3 residues: CASSRTGTAYNEQFF. Written as DNA, the CDR3 is TGTGCCAGCAGCCGTACCGGGACAGCCTACAATGAGCAGTTCTTC.

This clone has just a few counts. The chain is built from TRBV19 and TRBJ2-7; 7 bases are a match to TRBD2. The CDR3 has 15 residues. With 6 bases clipped from V and 5 bases from J, the junction kept 13 bases outside the gene matches. Germline assignment: CDR1 LNHDA and CDR2 SQIVND (reference sequence). The CDR3 DNA sequence: TGTGCCAGTAGACTCCGAGCGGGGTCTAGGGACGAGCAGTACTTC. It is translated as CASRLRAGSRDEQYF.

The chain is built from TRBV30 and TRBJ2-4; 8 bases are a match to TRBD2. Germline V lookup: CDR1 GTSNPN, CDR2 SVGIG (reference sequence). The V segment lost 0 bases and the J segment 7 bases; nucleotides outside the gene matches: 8. The CDR3 is made up of 15 amino acids. This chain's CDR3 is CAWSVREGYWNIQYF. CDR3 sequence (DNA): TGTGCCTGGAGTGTCCGGGAGGGTTATTGGAACATTCAGTACTTC.

The rearrangement uses TRBV7-9 and TRBJ2-1; no reliable D call. The CDR3 runs 14 residues. The V and J ends lost 2 bases and 8 bases respectively, with 13 bases between them. Germline assignment: CDR1 SEHNR and CDR2 FQNEAQ (reference sequence). CDR3 in amino acids: CASSLRTPGDEQFF. CDR3 DNA: TGTGCCAGCAGCTTACGCACCCCCGGTGATGAGCAGTTCTTC.

This clone was counted only a few times. V usage is TRBV27 and J usage is TRBJ2-2; 8 bases align to TRBD1. Looked up from germline, CDR1 is MNHEY and CDR2 is SMNVEV (reference sequence). The CDR3 sequence is 15 residues long. J was trimmed by 6 bases and V by 5 bases; bases with no gene match: 8. The CDR3 bases are TGTGCCAGCAGTCGCATCGGACAGGGCCCCGGGGAGCTGTTTTTT. It specifies CASSRIGQGPGELFF.

The rearrangement joins TRBV7-5 to TRBJ1-2; the D call TRBD1 from the table was never checked on the DNA. TRBV7-5 is noted as a pseudogene. This CDR3 contains 18 residues. CDR3 nucleotide sequence: TGTGCCAGAAGCTCCTTCTTATGGGACAGGGAACCTAACTATGGCTACACCTTC. Amino acid sequence: CARSSFLWDREPNYGYTF.

V gene TRBV6-2 or TRBV6-3 combines with J gene TRBJ1-2; possibly TRBD1 for D (6 bases). Trimming shortened V by 2 bases and J by 2 bases, and 9 bases separated the two germline ends. The CDR3 spans 14 residues. Germline V gene lookup returns CDR1 MNHEY and CDR2 SVGEGT. CDR3 amino acids: CASSYLGQNYGYTF. As DNA, the CDR3 is TGTGCCAGCAGTTACCTGGGACAAAACTATGGCTACACCTTC.

The V gene is TRBV7-2, the J gene TRBJ2-5; 11 bases are shared with TRBD2. Trimming removed 0 bases from V and 4 bases from J; junction bases left unmatched: 4. CDR1 and CDR2 (germline): SGHTA, FQGNSA. CDR3 length: 16 residues. CDR3 amino acids: CASSLALAGVGETQYF. The CDR3 DNA reads TGTGCCAGCAGCTTAGCACTAGCGGGAGTAGGAGAGACCCAGTACTTC.

The chain links TRBV7-9 to TRBJ1-1; no clear D. This CDR3 is built from 13 residues. Germline V lookup: CDR1 SEHNR, CDR2 FQNEAQ (reference sequence). V gave up 2 bases and J gave up 2 bases, with 6 bases separating them. As DNA, the CDR3 is TGTGCCAGCAGCTTACTAGAAAACACTGAAGCTTTCTTT. Its protein is CASSLLENTEAFF. Based on the CDR3 plus reference TRBV7-9 and TRBJ1-1, the full variable domain is DTGVSQNPRHKITKRGQNVTFRCDPISEHNRLYWYRQTLGQGPEFLTYFQNEAQLEKSRLLSDRFSAERPKGSFSTLEIQRTEQGDSAMYLCASSLLENTEAFFGQGTRLTVV.